This entry lists 5 T cell receptor beta chains sequenced from one sample in a study of response to subunit inactivated influenza vaccine. TCRdb re-called the RT-PCR reads through MiXCR, storing one row per CDR3 protein. The sample records hundreds of thousands of distinct CDR3 sequences, around a sixth being singletons. Sequencing used PBMCs from blood, obtained around 5 days after vaccination. These receptors originate from a man aged 50-59 years who received an inactivated influenza vaccine.

This clonotype was seen repeatedly, ten times or more. The chain links TRBV6-2 or TRBV6-3 to TRBJ2-7, with 13 bases that match TRBD2. The V gene end was trimmed by 6 bases and the J gene end by 0 bases; junction bases not matched to a gene: 8. The CDR3 has 17 amino acids. Germline V gives CDR1 MNHEY, CDR2 SVGEGT. The CDR3 DNA reads TGTGCCAGCAGCAGACTTCGGACTAGCGGGAGCTCCTACGAGCAGTACTTC. This encodes CASSRLRTSGSSYEQYF.

CDR3 residues: CASSPSGGSGPSGNTIYF. Here the CDR3 DNA reads TGCGCCAGCAGCCCAAGTGGCGGTAGTGGACCCTCTGGAAACACCATATATTTT. This chain links TRBV4-3 with TRBJ1-3, with D uncertain. The germline CDR1 and CDR2 sequences are LGHNA and YSLEER. There are 18 residues in the CDR3. V lost 4 bases and J 0 bases, leaving 19 bases between the germline ends.

The chain uses TRBV2 and TRBJ1-1, with D uncertain. The CDR3 contains 14 residues. From germline, CDR1 is SNHLY and CDR2 FYNNEI. With 6 bases removed from V and 1 base from J, the gap between germline ends came to 12 bases. DNA for the CDR3: TGTGCCAGCAGAGTATATAGCCAGAACACTGAAGCTTTCTTT. This translates into CASRVYSQNTEAFF.

Points on this clonotype: One end of the junction fails to match germline, which may point to a read error. This chain uses TRBV7-7 with TRBJ2-2; tentatively, D is TRBD2 (5 bases). This CDR3 is built from 13 residues. Per the germline V gene, CDR1 is SSHAT and CDR2 is FNYEAQ (reference sequence). The CDR3 reads CASSRAGTGELFF. The DNA of the CDR3 is TGTGCTAGCAGCCGGGCGGGCACCGGGGAGCTGTTTTTT.

The genes are TRBV12-3 or TRBV12-4 and TRBJ2-5, with D possibly TRBD2 on 6 matching bases. The CDR3 covers 14 residues. Deletions cut 1 base from V and 2 bases from J, with 8 bases between. The CDR3 nucleotides read TGTGCCAGCAGTTTAGTCGGGAGACAAGAGACCCAGTACTTC. Protein product: CASSLVGRQETQYF.